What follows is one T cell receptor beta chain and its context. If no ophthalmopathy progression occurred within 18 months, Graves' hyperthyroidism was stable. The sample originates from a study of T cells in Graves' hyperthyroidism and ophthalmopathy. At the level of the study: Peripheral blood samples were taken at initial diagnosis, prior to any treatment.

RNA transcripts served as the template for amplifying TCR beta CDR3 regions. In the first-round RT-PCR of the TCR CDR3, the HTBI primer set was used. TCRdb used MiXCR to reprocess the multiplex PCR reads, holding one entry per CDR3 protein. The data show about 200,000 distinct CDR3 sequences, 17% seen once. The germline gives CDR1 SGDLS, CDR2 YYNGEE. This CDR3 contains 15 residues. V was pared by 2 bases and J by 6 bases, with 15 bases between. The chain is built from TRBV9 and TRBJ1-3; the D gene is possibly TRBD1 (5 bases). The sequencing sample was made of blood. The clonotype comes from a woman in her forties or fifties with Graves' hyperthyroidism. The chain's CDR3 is CASSVRGGFANTIYF. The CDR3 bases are TGTGCCAGCAGCGTCCGGGGGGGGTTTGCAAACACCATATATTTT.